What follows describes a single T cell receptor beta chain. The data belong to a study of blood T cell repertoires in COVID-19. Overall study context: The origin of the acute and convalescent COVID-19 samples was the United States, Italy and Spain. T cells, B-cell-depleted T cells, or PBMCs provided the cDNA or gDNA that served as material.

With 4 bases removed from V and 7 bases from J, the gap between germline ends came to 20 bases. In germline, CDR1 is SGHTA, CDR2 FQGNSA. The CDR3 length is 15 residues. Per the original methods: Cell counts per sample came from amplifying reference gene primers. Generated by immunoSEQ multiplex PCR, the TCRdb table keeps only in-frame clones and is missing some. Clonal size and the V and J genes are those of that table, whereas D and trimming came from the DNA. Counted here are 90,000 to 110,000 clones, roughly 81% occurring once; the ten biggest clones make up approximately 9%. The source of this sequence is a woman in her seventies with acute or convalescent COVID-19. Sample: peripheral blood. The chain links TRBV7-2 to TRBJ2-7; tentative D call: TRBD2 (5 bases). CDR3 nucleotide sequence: TGTGCCAGCAGCTCCCGGGAAGGCAGAAATGGGGAGCAGTACTTC. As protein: CASSSREGRNGEQYF. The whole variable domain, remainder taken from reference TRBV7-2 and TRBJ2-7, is GAGVSQSPSNKVTEKGKDVELRCDPISGHTALYWYRQSLGQGLEFLIYFQGNSAPDKSGLPSDRFSAERTGGSVSTLTIQRTQQEDSAVYLCASSSREGRNGEQYFGPGTRLTVT.